The entry below describes one T cell receptor (beta chain). Antigen specificity is unknown. Separate from the roughly 700-subject first cohort was the approximately 110-subject validation cohort, to which the donors belonged. TCRdb's copy holds only in-frame clones and misses some; the assay was immunoSEQ multiplex PCR. The table includes over 250,000 clones, 80% to 90% detected once. This specimen comes from a study of cytomegalovirus exposure and HLA in healthy donors. Study results and caveats: The classifier was said to identify cytomegalovirus status with high specificity and sensitivity.

The germline gives CDR1 SGHNT, CDR2 YENEEA. V shed 5 bases and J shed 5 bases, with 18 bases lying between them. The CDR3 length is 16 residues. The chain joins TRBV11-3 to TRBJ2-2; D is possibly TRBD2 (5 bases). The TCR comes from a woman aged 18-35 years in good health and CMV-seronegative. Sequenced sample: PBMCs. The CDR3 DNA sequence: TGTGCCAGCAGCCTCCGTGCTCTAGCTGCTACCGGGGAGCTGTTTTTT. Its protein product is CASSLRALAATGELFF.